This T cell receptor (beta chain) was captured in a study of graft-versus-host responses after intestinal transplantation. Turning to the study itself: Multivisceral, liver-intestinal, or isolated intestinal transplants were performed in recipients.

General study points: Early post-transplant HvG declines showed an association with peak circulating GvH clone levels.

Regarding this clone: The antigen remains unidentified.

The V and J ends lost 6 bases and 5 bases respectively, with 8 bases between them. Per germline, CDR1 MNHNS and CDR2 SASEGT. There are 12 residues in the CDR3. Assay used: immunoSEQ multiplex PCR; TCRdb lists only in-frame clones, some missing. This sample has just over 20,000 clones; 89% occur once, and the top ten carry 4.5% to 5.5%. The TCR sequence derives from a human patient who received an intestinal transplant, so some T cells may come from the graft donor. The chain carries TRBV6-1 and TRBJ2-1, with unresolved D. The input for sequencing was PBMCs, taken more than 64 days after intestinal transplantation. The CDR3 DNA is TGTGCCAGCAGCCCTATCCACAATGAGCAGTTCTTC. Translated: CASSPIHNEQFF.